These T cell receptor beta chains were read from a single sample in a study of T cell repertoires in cytomegalovirus infection. TCRdb called the reads again in MiXCR, with one record for every CDR3 protein. The data hold some 220,000 distinct CDR3 sequences, with around an eighth observed a single time. The sequenced material came from PBMCs. The receptor source for this set is a human donor in good health (CMV status not recorded). Some clones in this sample may be carry-over from other donors' samples. The CDR3 runs from the conserved cysteine through the conserved F or W. A D gene is named only where the DNA matches it firmly. A row's size may be missing; if present it is once, few, many or a size class.

clone size,J gene,D gene,V gene,CDR3 protein,CDR3 DNA
-,TRBJ2-1,TRBD1,TRBV14,CASSQEGTGPWFFYNEQFF,TGTGCCAGCAGCCAAGAGGGGACAGGGCCTTGGTTTTTCTACAATGAGCAGTTCTTC
many,TRBJ2-5,TRBD2,TRBV2,CASSETSGSAETQYF,TGTGCCAGCAGTGAAACTAGCGGGAGTGCGGAGACCCAGTACTTC
many,TRBJ2-1,-,TRBV15,CATSRDRQANEQFF,TGTGCCACCAGCAGGGATAGACAGGCTAATGAGCAGTTCTTC
few,TRBJ1-6,TRBD1,TRBV19,CASSISRQGSSYNSPLHF,TGTGCCAGTAGTATCTCTCGACAGGGGAGCTCCTATAATTCACCCCTCCACTTT
many,TRBJ2-3,-,TRBV11-2,CASRLTPSVAGTDTQYF,TGTGCCAGCAGGTTGACTCCCTCTGTAGCGGGCACAGATACGCAGTATTTT
many,TRBJ2-1,TRBD2,TRBV7-2,CASSSLTSGTSYNEQFF,TGTGCCAGCAGCTCTCTGACTAGCGGGACCTCCTACAATGAGCAGTTCTTC
few,TRBJ2-7,-,TRBV19,CASSQDNAYEQYF,TGTGCCAGTAGCCAGGACAACGCCTACGAGCAGTACTTC
few,TRBJ1-2,TRBD1,TRBV6-5,CASSFHTPGQSYGYTF,TGTGCCAGCAGTTTCCATACACCGGGACAGAGCTATGGCTACACCTTC
-,TRBJ2-1,-,TRBV29-1,CSVDIRLSNEQFF,TGCAGCGTTGATATTCGACTTTCCAATGAGCAGTTCTTC
many,TRBJ2-2,-,TRBV7-2,CASSLDPAGELFF,TGTGCCAGCAGCTTAGATCCGGCCGGGGAGCTGTTTTTT
-,TRBJ1-2,-,TRBV9,CASSRQLGPSKRYTF,TGTGCCAGCAGTCGCCAACTGGGACCTTCGAAGCGCTACACCTTC